Sequencing of this TCR beta chain was carried out in a study of blood T cell repertoires in COVID-19. Overall study context: Both acute and convalescent COVID-19 samples were obtained from the United States, Italy and Spain. Sample material is recorded as cDNA or gDNA derived from T cells, B-cell-depleted T cells, or PBMCs.

Methods used by the authors: Amplification of reference gene primers provided the estimated nucleated cell counts. Assay: immunoSEQ multiplex PCR; the TCRdb copy retains only in-frame clones and omits some. V and J calls and clone size are as listed in that table; D and trimming were resolved from the DNA. This table holds around 170,000 clones, roughly 84% found once. V was cut by 5 bases and J by 5 bases, with 13 bases left in between. Germline V gives CDR1 SQVTM, CDR2 ANQGSEA. This CDR3 has 12 residues. This clone was seen more than once but under ten times. V gene TRBV29-1 combines with J gene TRBJ2-7; TRBD2 is a possible D gene (5 bases). The TCR originated in a human donor in a cohort sampled during active COVID-19. Sequenced input: peripheral blood. The CDR3 nucleotides are TGCAGCGTTAGTGAGTCGGGGAACGAGCAGTACTTC. This translates into CSVSESGNEQYF.